These 27 T cell receptor beta chains share one sample of origin, sequenced in a study of blood T cell repertoires in COVID-19. The method was immunoSEQ multiplex PCR; TCRdb's version includes in-frame clones alone and lacks a portion of them. The data show some 300,000 clones, 70% to 90% seen once. Material: PBMCs or T cells enriched from blood (not recorded which). These receptors were obtained from a woman aged 55-70 years in a cohort exposed to, infected with or recovered from COVID-19 (not recorded which).

The gene calls are TRBV4-3 and TRBJ1-1, with D maybe TRBD1 (5 bases). Trimming pared 0 bases from V and 3 bases from J, leaving 8 bases between. The CDR3 loop spans 14 amino acids. The germline gives CDR1 LGHNA, CDR2 YSLEER. Written as DNA, the CDR3 is TGCGCCAGCAGCCAAGACTCAGGGTACACTGAAGCTTTCTTT. Translating it yields CASSQDSGYTEAFF.

This clone was recorded only once. The chain is built from TRBV15 and TRBJ1-2, with TRBD1 matching 7 bases. V trimming: 3 bases; J trimming: 7 bases; junction bases outside the gene matches: 8. CDR1 is LNHNV and CDR2 is YYDKDF in the germline V gene (reference sequence). The CDR3 contains 14 residues. The DNA for the CDR3 is TGTGCCACCAGCAGGGCAAGACAGGGCAGTGGCTACACCTTC. Translated: CATSRARQGSGYTF.

The rearrangement joins TRBV5-1 to TRBJ2-2; the match to TRBD1 covers 10 bases. V was pared by 4 bases and J by 6 bases, with 9 bases of the junction left unmatched. CDR1 is SGHRS, CDR2 YFSETQ, per germline. The length of the CDR3 is 16 residues. In nucleotides, the CDR3 is TGCGCCAGCAGCCCGACAGGGGGCTATACGGCCGGGGAGCTGTTTTTT. It translates to CASSPTGGYTAGELFF. Variable domain in full (rest from reference TRBV5-1 and TRBJ2-2): KAGVTQTPRYLIKTRGQQVTLSCSPISGHRSVSWYQQTPGQGLQFLFEYFSETQRNKGNFPGRFSGRQFSNSRSEMNVSTLELGDSALYLCASSPTGGYTAGELFFGEGSRLTVL.

The gene calls are TRBV7-2 and TRBJ2-3; tentative D call: TRBD2 (5 bases). V was clipped by 5 bases and J by 4 bases, with 13 bases between them. The CDR3 loop spans 14 amino acids. Germline V gene lookup returns CDR1 SGHTA and CDR2 FQGNSA. The CDR3 coding sequence is TGTGCCAGCAGCCCTAGCCGGGCCCCAGATACGCAGTATTTT. This translates into CASSPSRAPDTQYF.

The chain employs TRBV5-1 and TRBJ2-7, with 10 bases identical to TRBD2. V shed 1 base and J 5 bases; nucleotides not matched to a gene: 15. Germline CDR1 SGHRS, CDR2 YFSETQ. CDR3 length: 18 amino acids. The CDR3 bases are TGCGCCAGCAGCTTGAGCCGGGGTAGCGGGAGGCTGGGGAACGAGCAGTACTTC. Protein product: CASSLSRGSGRLGNEQYF.

The V call is TRBV19, the J call TRBJ2-5, with D possibly being TRBD1 (5 bases). The CDR3 has 15 amino acids. The germline V gene encodes CDR1 LNHDA and CDR2 SQIVND (reference sequence). V gave up 0 bases and J gave up 2 bases, with 10 bases separating them. CDR3: CASSIDRELQETQYF. The CDR3 DNA follows: TGTGCCAGTAGTATAGACAGGGAATTACAAGAGACCCAGTACTTC. Filled out from reference TRBV19 and TRBJ2-5, the complete variable domain reads DGGITQSPKYLFRKEGQNVTLSCEQNLNHDAMYWYRQDPGQGLRLIYYSQIVNDFQKGDIAEGYSVSREKKESFPLTVTSAQKNPTAFYLCASSIDRELQETQYFGPGTRLLVL.

This sequence joins TRBV28 and TRBJ1-2; maybe TRBD1 (6 bases). Germline values: CDR1 MDHEN, CDR2 SYDVKM. V was cut by 3 bases and J by 4 bases, with 12 bases left in between. The CDR3 totals 14 residues. In DNA form, the CDR3 reads TGTGCCAGCAGTTTCAGGGTAGGGGGCTATGGCTACACCTTC. Encoded protein: CASSFRVGGYGYTF.

The chain uses TRBV2 and TRBJ2-6, with D possibly TRBD1 on 5 matching bases. Trimming cost V 6 bases and J 0 bases, with 18 bases left between them. The CDR3 contains 18 residues. Germline assignment: CDR1 SNHLY and CDR2 FYNNEI. The CDR3 DNA is TGTGCCAGCAGCCGACAGTCACCGATATCCTCTGGGGCCAACGTCCTGACTTTC. This translates into CASSRQSPISSGANVLTF.

With respect to this clone: Other DNA sequences in this specimen translate into the identical CDR3. V usage is TRBV28 and J usage is TRBJ1-4; tentative D call: TRBD1 (6 bases). Germline V CDR1 and CDR2: MDHEN, SYDVKM. V dropped 2 bases and J dropped 0 bases, with 7 bases sitting between them. The CDR3 contains 15 residues. CDR3 sequence (DNA): TGTGCCAGCAGTTTAGGGGGCTCAACTAATGAAAAACTGTTTTTT. Its translation is CASSLGGSTNEKLFF.

V and J are TRBV7-9 and TRBJ1-1; 10 bases fit TRBD1. V trimming: 1 base; J trimming: 7 bases; junction bases outside the gene matches: 15. The CDR3 loop spans 18 amino acids. The V gene's germline CDR1 is SEHNR and CDR2 FQNEAQ (reference sequence). CDR3 amino acids: CASSLDLWSSGQGGEAFF. CDR3 DNA: TGTGCCAGCAGCTTAGATCTTTGGAGCTCCGGACAGGGGGGTGAAGCTTTCTTT.

The chain combines TRBV7-3 with TRBJ2-1, with TRBD1 matching over 9 bases. The ends lost 1 base at V and 6 bases at J; junction bases unmatched: 13. The CDR3 totals 18 residues. CDR1 is SGHTA, CDR2 FQGTGA, per germline. The CDR3 DNA reads TGTGCCAGCAGCTTAATGTCGATACGGACAGGGGTAGGCAATGAGCAGTTCTTC. Protein sequence: CASSLMSIRTGVGNEQFF.

The V and J genes are TRBV28 and TRBJ1-1; tentative D call: TRBD1 (5 bases). The CDR3 extends over 16 amino acids. Trimming pared 5 bases from V and 1 base from J, leaving 17 bases between. CDR1 and CDR2 from the germline V gene are MDHEN and SYDVKM. CDR3: CASSPTPGQANTEAFF. The CDR3 DNA sequence: TGTGCCAGCAGTCCGACCCCAGGGCAGGCGAACACTGAAGCTTTCTTT. Full variable domain (remainder filled in from reference TRBV28 and TRBJ1-1): DVKVTQSSRYLVKRTGEKVFLECVQDMDHENMFWYRQDPGLGLRLIYFSYDVKMKEKGDIPEGYSVSREKKERFSLILESASTNQTSMYLCASSPTPGQANTEAFFGQGTRLTVV.

V gene TRBV5-5 combines with J gene TRBJ2-1; TRBD2 is a possible D gene (6 bases). Trimming stripped 7 bases from V and 2 bases from J, with 13 bases between. The CDR3 runs 14 residues. Germline V gene sequence: CDR1 SGHKS, CDR2 YYEKEE (reference sequence). The CDR3 here is CASRRGGTYNEQFF. Here the CDR3 DNA reads TGTGCCAGCCGTCGTGGCGGGACCTACAATGAGCAGTTCTTC.

This clone was picked up a small number of times. The V call is TRBV2, the J call TRBJ1-1; TRBD1 matches at 11 bases. The germline V gene encodes CDR1 SNHLY and CDR2 FYNNEI. V dropped 6 bases and J dropped 1; count of bases not matched to a gene: 1. This CDR3 is built from 14 residues. The CDR3 is CASRGTGGNTEAFF. CDR3 coding DNA: TGTGCCAGCAGGGGGACAGGGGGGAACACTGAAGCTTTCTTT.

The chain joins TRBV9 to TRBJ1-2; 9 bases match TRBD1. Germline lookup yields CDR1 SGDLS and CDR2 YYNGEE. Trimming removed 8 bases from V and 5 bases from J; junction bases left unmatched: 16. The CDR3 spans 16 residues. The CDR3 nucleotides read TGTGCCAGTGACGCAGGGACAGGGATCCCAGGGTATGGCTACACCTTC. It specifies CASDAGTGIPGYGYTF.

V is TRBV4-3 and J is TRBJ1-1; TRBD1 agrees at 7 bases. Germline CDR1 reads LGHNA; CDR2 reads YSLEER. The junction had 5 bases not matched to a gene; V was cut back by 0 bases and J by 4 bases. This CDR3 is built from 15 residues. The CDR3 here is CASSQEGGLGTEAFF. CDR3 nucleotides: TGCGCCAGCAGCCAAGAAGGGGGCCTGGGCACTGAAGCTTTCTTT.

The chain employs TRBV4-2 and TRBJ2-7; 7 bases agree with TRBD1. Trimming at V came to 1 base and at J to 0 bases, leaving 3 bases not matched to a gene. The CDR3 contains 15 residues. Germline CDR1 and CDR2: LGHNA and YNFKEQ. This CDR3 is CASSQVRGSSYEQYF. The CDR3 DNA follows: TGTGCCAGCAGCCAAGTCAGGGGGAGCTCCTACGAGCAGTACTTC.

J is TRBJ1-2 and V is TRBV18; 7 bases agree with TRBD1. The CDR3 length is 14 residues. Germline values: CDR1 KGHSH, CDR2 LQKENI. Losses at the gene ends were 2 bases for V and 0 bases for J; bases not matched to a gene: 0. The CDR3 sequence is CASSPGTANYGYTF. In DNA, the CDR3 is TGTGCCAGCTCACCAGGGACAGCTAACTATGGCTACACCTTC.

The chain combines TRBV9 with TRBJ1-2; D gene unclear. From germline, CDR1 is SGDLS and CDR2 YYNGEE. Trimming cost V 0 bases and J 1 base, with 4 bases left between them. This CDR3 comprises 13 residues. CDR3 sequence: CASSVEHNYGYTF. The CDR3 region has the DNA TGTGCCAGCAGCGTAGAACATAACTATGGCTACACCTTC.

The V and J genes are TRBV10-3 and TRBJ2-7, with 7 bases matching TRBD2. Germline V lookup: CDR1 ENHRY, CDR2 SYGVKD. Losses at the gene ends were 3 bases for V and 2 bases for J; bases not matched to a gene: 4. The length of the CDR3 is 14 residues. The CDR3 region has the DNA TGTGCCATCAGTGAAGCGGGAAGAGCCTACGAGCAGTACTTC. Translation gives CAISEAGRAYEQYF.

The chain links TRBV7-9 to TRBJ2-3, with 10 bases matching TRBD2. The length of the CDR3 is 14 residues. Germline V gene sequence: CDR1 SEHNR, CDR2 FQNEAQ (reference sequence). V was clipped by 5 bases and J by 4 bases; unmatched bases: 3. The CDR3 loop reads CASSLLAGSDTQYF. DNA for the CDR3: TGTGCCAGCAGCCTACTAGCGGGATCAGATACGCAGTATTTT.

This clone showed up just once. CDR3 bases: TGCGCCAGCAGCTTGGCCGTAGAGACCCAGTACTTC. Translating it yields CASSLAVETQYF. The chain links TRBV5-1 to TRBJ2-5; D remains ambiguous. The V gene lost 0 bases and the J gene lost 4 bases, with 4 bases spanning the gap. There are 12 residues in the CDR3. CDR1 is SGHRS, CDR2 YFSETQ, per germline.

CDR3 residues: CASSLQPGPGAQYF. The CDR3, as DNA: TGTGCCAGCAGCTTACAACCAGGTCCGGGGGCCCAGTACTTC. The chain links TRBV7-8 to TRBJ2-5, with D perhaps matching TRBD2 (6 bases). Germline-derived CDR1 and CDR2 are SGHVS and FQNEAQ. This CDR3 has 14 amino acids. Trimming pared 2 bases from V and 9 bases from J, leaving 16 bases between.

The chain recombines TRBV2 with TRBJ2-1; no reliable D call. This CDR3 comprises 13 residues. V lost 3 bases and J lost 7, with 10 bases in between. Germline-derived CDR1 and CDR2 are SNHLY and FYNNEI. The CDR3 sequence is CASSDGVVNEQFF. The DNA for the CDR3 is TGTGCCAGCAGTGACGGAGTGGTGAATGAGCAGTTCTTC.

V gene TRBV5-4 combines with J gene TRBJ1-1; tentative D call: TRBD1 (5 bases). Looked up from germline, CDR1 is SGHNT and CDR2 is YYREEE (reference sequence). CDR3 length: 14 amino acids. Deletions cut 1 base from V and 5 bases from J, with 12 bases between. CDR3 DNA sequence: TGTGCCAGCAGCTTGAATGGGGCTAGAACTGAAGCTTTCTTT. Translating it yields CASSLNGARTEAFF.

This clone was picked up one time. This rearrangement joins TRBV19 to TRBJ1-5; TRBD1 matches 8 bases. The CDR3 sequence is 14 residues long. Germline V gene lookup returns CDR1 LNHDA and CDR2 SQIVND (reference sequence). Trimming at V came to 3 bases and at J to 6 bases, leaving 4 bases not matched to a gene. The CDR3 nucleotides read TGTGCCAGTAGTATGGACAGGGATATTCAGCCCCAGCATTTT. Its translation is CASSMDRDIQPQHF.

This clone showed up just once. J is TRBJ2-7 and V is TRBV7-2; TRBD2 aligns across 9 bases. Germline loops: CDR1 SGHTA, CDR2 FQGNSA. V was pared by 3 bases and J by 0 bases, with 12 bases of the junction left unmatched. CDR3 size: 18 residues. For the CDR3, the DNA is TGTGCCAGCAGCTTGGGGACTAGCTATTACTTAAGCTCCTACGAGCAGTACTTC. Encoded protein: CASSLGTSYYLSSYEQYF.